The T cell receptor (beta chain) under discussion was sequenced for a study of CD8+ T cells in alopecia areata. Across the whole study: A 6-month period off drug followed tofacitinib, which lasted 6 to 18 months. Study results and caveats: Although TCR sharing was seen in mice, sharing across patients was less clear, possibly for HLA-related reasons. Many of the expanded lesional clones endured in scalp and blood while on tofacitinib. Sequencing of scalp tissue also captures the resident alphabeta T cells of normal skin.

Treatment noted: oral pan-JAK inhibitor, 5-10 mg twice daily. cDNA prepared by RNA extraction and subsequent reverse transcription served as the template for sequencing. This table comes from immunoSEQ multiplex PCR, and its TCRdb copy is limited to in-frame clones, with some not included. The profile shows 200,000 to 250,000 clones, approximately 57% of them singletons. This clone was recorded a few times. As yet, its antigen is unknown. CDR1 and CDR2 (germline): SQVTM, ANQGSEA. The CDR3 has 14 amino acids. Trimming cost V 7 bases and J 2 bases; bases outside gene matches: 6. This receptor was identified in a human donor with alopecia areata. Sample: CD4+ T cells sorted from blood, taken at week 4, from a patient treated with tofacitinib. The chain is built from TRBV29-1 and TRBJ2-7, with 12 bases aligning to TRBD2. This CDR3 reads CSGATSGGTYEQYF. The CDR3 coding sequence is TGCAGCGGAGCAACTAGCGGGGGGACCTACGAGCAGTACTTC.